The 15 T cell receptor beta chains below come from one sample, sequenced in a study of T cells in Graves' hyperthyroidism and ophthalmopathy. Using RNA transcripts as the source, TCR beta CDR3 regions were amplified. An initial round of RT-PCR targeting the TCR CDR3 relied on the HTBI primer set. A single record per CDR3 protein comes from TCRdb applying MiXCR to the multiplex PCR reads. The sample lists hundreds of thousands of distinct CDR3 sequences, about 14% occurring once. The specimen was blood. Source of these receptors: a woman in her 50s with Graves' ophthalmopathy.

The chain employs TRBV6-2 or TRBV6-3 and TRBJ1-5; 7 positions match TRBD1. Trimming cost V 6 bases and J 0 bases; bases outside gene matches: 5. The germline gives CDR1 MNHEY, CDR2 SVGEGT. The CDR3 contains 15 residues. The CDR3 nucleotides are TGTGCCAGCAGATTGGACAGGAATAGCAATCAGCCCCAGCATTTT. It codes for CASRLDRNSNQPQHF.

The table lists this clonotype with a few counts. The J gene is TRBJ2-3, the V gene TRBV15, with 10 bases aligning to TRBD1. With V trimmed by 3 bases and J by 4 bases, 7 bases remained unmatched. There are 16 residues in the CDR3. Germline CDR1 is LNHNV and CDR2 is YYDKDF (reference sequence). The CDR3 here is CATSRVKTGGPDTQYF. The CDR3 DNA is TGTGCCACCAGCAGGGTAAAGACAGGGGGCCCAGATACGCAGTATTTT.

This clonotype was seen more than once but under ten times. A junction boundary mismatches the germline segment, possibly from a read error. The J gene is TRBJ1-5, the V gene TRBV3-1; 9 bases fit TRBD1. The CDR3 sequence is 14 residues long. The V gene's germline CDR1 is LGHDT and CDR2 YNNKEL (reference sequence). The CDR3 spells CASSPGTGIQSQHF. The CDR3 DNA sequence: TGTGCCAGCAGCCCGGGGACAGGGATTCAGTCCCAGCATTTT.

This clonotype was observed a handful of times. The chain couples TRBV7-2 to TRBJ2-7, with D perhaps matching TRBD2 (5 bases). Trimming shortened V by 0 bases and J by 0 bases, and 9 bases separated the two germline ends. The CDR3 loop spans 15 amino acids. Looked up from germline, CDR1 is SGHTA and CDR2 is FQGNSA. The CDR3 coding sequence is TGTGCCAGCAGCTTAGCGGCCGGGGTCTCCTACGAGCAGTACTTC. This gives the protein CASSLAAGVSYEQYF.

This clonotype was counted at least ten times. The chain is built from TRBV5-8 and TRBJ2-5, with 7 bases aligning to TRBD2. Trimming took 9 bases from V and 1 from J; bases not matched to a gene: 9. The CDR3 is 14 residues long. CDR1 and CDR2 from the germline V gene are SGHTS and YDEGEE. CDR3 protein: CATGREWGQETQYF. Here the CDR3 DNA reads TGTGCCACCGGGCGGGAGTGGGGCCAAGAGACCCAGTACTTC.

This clonotype appeared a few times. The V gene is TRBV19, the J gene TRBJ1-1, with 10 bases aligning to TRBD1. V lost 7 bases, J lost 11 bases, and 16 bases stayed unmatched. Germline loops: CDR1 LNHDA, CDR2 SQIVND (reference sequence). The CDR3 is 15 amino acids. CDR3 nucleotides: TGTGCCAGTATTCCGTTGAGACAGGGGGCGAGTACGGCTTTCTTT. Protein product: CASIPLRQGASTAFF.

V usage is TRBV5-1 and J usage is TRBJ2-5; D remains ambiguous. V lost 0 bases, J lost 5 bases, and 14 bases lay in between. The CDR3 is made up of 15 amino acids. From germline, CDR1 is SGHRS and CDR2 YFSETQ. CDR3 DNA sequence: TGCGCCAGCAGCTTGGGTCTCTCGGTCGGTGAGACCCAGTACTTC. Translating it yields CASSLGLSVGETQYF.

This clonotype was picked up many times. J is TRBJ2-5 and V is TRBV29-1, with 9 bases aligning to TRBD2. The CDR3 has 15 amino acids. Per germline, CDR1 SQVTM and CDR2 ANQGSEA. After removal of 5 bases from V and 5 bases from J, the junction contained 12 bases not matched to a gene. For the CDR3, the DNA is TGCAGCGTTCCGGCGGGGGGGGGGATCGTCGAGACCCAGTACTTC. Its translation: CSVPAGGGIVETQYF.

This clonotype has at least ten counts. V is TRBV20-1 and J is TRBJ2-3; D might be TRBD1 or TRBD2, each matching 5 bases. V lost 5 bases, J lost 3 bases, and 15 bases lay in between. Germline CDR1 reads DFQATT; CDR2 reads SNEGSKA (reference sequence). The CDR3 covers 14 residues. The CDR3 protein is CSAPGQGATDTQYF. CDR3 nucleotide sequence: TGCAGTGCTCCCGGGCAGGGAGCGACAGATACGCAGTATTTT.

In the case of this clonotype: A junction end diverges from the germline sequence, so it may reflect a read error. CDR3 sequence: CASTGASTSYKQYF. The CDR3 region has the DNA TGTGCCAGCACAGGGGCTAGTACGTCCTACAAGCAGTACTTC. The chain combines TRBV12-3 or TRBV12-4 with TRBJ2-7, with D possibly matching TRBD1 (6 bases). There are 14 residues in the CDR3.

This clonotype was detected ten times or more. The chain employs TRBV12-3 or TRBV12-4 and TRBJ2-6; the D is unclear. The CDR3 consists of 16 residues. V was clipped by 2 bases and J by 0 bases, with 8 bases between them. CDR3: CASSLMVGSGANVLTF. The DNA of the CDR3 is TGTGCCAGCAGTTTAATGGTCGGCTCTGGGGCCAACGTCCTGACTTTC.

This clonotype was counted between two and nine times. The chain has TRBV5-4 and TRBJ1-5; tentatively, D is TRBD1 (5 bases). V dropped 4 bases and J dropped 4 bases, with 12 bases sitting between them. Germline V lookup: CDR1 SGHNT, CDR2 YYREEE (reference sequence). This CDR3 is 14 amino acids long. This CDR3 is CASSARGANQPQHF. CDR3 nucleotides: TGTGCCAGCAGCGCCCGGGGCGCAAATCAGCCCCAGCATTTT.

This sequence joins TRBV29-1 and TRBJ1-2; D call uncertain. The germline V gene has CDR1 SQVTM and CDR2 ANQGSEA. Trimming removed 0 bases at V and 4 bases at J, with 9 bases between. This CDR3 is built from 13 residues. The CDR3 nucleotides read TGCAGCGTTGAAGATATGGCCTTCTATGGCTACACCTTC. Protein product: CSVEDMAFYGYTF.

This clonotype was recorded at least ten times. This rearrangement joins TRBV27 to TRBJ2-3; D is possibly TRBD1 or TRBD2 (5 bases each). The CDR3 loop spans 15 amino acids. Germline loops: CDR1 MNHEY, CDR2 SMNVEV (reference sequence). Trimming cost V 6 bases and J 2 bases, with 15 bases left between them. The DNA of the CDR3 is TGTGCCAGCAGCCGACCGGGGCCCCACACAGATACGCAGTATTTT. Translation: CASSRPGPHTDTQYF.

V usage is TRBV29-1 and J usage is TRBJ2-3; TRBD1 might be the D (5 bases). The germline V and J ends were trimmed by 7 bases and 5 bases, with 16 bases remaining between them. Germline V gives CDR1 SQVTM, CDR2 ANQGSEA. CDR3 length: 13 amino acids. The CDR3 DNA reads TGCAGCGCCGGCCTAGGGGCACTAGATACGCAGTATTTT. It is translated as CSAGLGALDTQYF.